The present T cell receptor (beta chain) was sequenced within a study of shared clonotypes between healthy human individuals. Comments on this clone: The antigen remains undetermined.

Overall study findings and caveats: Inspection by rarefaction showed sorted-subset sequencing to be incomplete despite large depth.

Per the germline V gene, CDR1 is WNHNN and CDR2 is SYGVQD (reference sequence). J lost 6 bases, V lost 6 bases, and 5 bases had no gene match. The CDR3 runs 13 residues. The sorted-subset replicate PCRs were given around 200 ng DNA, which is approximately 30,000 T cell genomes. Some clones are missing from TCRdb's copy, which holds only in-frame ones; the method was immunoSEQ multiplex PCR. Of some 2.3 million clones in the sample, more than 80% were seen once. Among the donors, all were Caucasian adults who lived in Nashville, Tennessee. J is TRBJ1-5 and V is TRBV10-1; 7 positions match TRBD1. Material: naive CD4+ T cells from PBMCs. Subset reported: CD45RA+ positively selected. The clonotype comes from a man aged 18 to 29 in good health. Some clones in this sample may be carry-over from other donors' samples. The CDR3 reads CASSDRVGQPQHF. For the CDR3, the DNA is TGCGCCAGCAGCGACAGGGTAGGTCAGCCCCAGCATTTT.